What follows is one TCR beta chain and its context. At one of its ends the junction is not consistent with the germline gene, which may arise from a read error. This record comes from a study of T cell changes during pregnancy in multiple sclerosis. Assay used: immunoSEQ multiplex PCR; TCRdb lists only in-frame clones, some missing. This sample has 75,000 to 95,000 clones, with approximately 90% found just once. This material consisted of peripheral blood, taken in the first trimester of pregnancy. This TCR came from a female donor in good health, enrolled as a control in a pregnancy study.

This chain's CDR3 is CASSQEGTVQTGGLFF. In DNA form, the CDR3 reads TGCGCCAGCAGCCAAGAGGGGACAGTCCAAACCGGGGGGCTGTTTTTT. The genes are TRBV4-3 and TRBJ2-2; D is perhaps TRBD1 (7 bases). Germline V gene sequence: CDR1 LGHNA, CDR2 YSLEER. The CDR3 runs to 16 residues.